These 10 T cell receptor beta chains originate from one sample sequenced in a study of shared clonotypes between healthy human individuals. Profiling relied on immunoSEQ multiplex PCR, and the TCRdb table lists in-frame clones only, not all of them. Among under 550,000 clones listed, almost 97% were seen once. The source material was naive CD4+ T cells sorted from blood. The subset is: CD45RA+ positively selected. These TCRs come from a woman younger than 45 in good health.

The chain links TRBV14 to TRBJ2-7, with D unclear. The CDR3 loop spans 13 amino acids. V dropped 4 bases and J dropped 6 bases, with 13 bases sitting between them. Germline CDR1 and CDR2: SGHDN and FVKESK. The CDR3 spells CASSRGNSVEQYF. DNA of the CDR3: TGTGCCAGCAGCCGGGGTAATTCGGTCGAGCAGTACTTC.

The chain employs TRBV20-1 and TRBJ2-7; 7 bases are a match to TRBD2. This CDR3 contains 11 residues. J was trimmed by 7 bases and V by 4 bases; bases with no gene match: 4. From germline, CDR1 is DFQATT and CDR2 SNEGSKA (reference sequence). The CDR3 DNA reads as TGCAGTGCTAAGACAGCGGGGGAGCAGTACTTC. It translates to CSAKTAGEQYF.

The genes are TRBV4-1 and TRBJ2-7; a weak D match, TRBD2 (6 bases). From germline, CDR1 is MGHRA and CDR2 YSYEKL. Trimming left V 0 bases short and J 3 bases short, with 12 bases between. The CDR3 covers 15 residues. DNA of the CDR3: TGCGCCAGCAGCCAAGATCGTCGGGAGAACTACGAGCAGTACTTC. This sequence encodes CASSQDRRENYEQYF.

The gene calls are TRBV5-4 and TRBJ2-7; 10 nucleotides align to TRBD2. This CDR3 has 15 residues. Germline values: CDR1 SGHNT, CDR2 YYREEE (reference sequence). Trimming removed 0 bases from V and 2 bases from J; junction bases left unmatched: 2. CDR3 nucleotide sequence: TGTGCCAGCAGCTTGGAGCTAGCGGGAGCCTACGAGCAGTACTTC. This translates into CASSLELAGAYEQYF.

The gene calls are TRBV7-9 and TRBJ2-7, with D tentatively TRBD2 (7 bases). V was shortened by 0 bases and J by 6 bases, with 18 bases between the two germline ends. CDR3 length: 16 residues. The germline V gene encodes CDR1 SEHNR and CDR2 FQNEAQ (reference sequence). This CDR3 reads CASSLAGGGRALEQYF. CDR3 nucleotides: TGTGCCAGCAGCTTAGCAGGGGGAGGGAGGGCCCTCGAGCAGTACTTC.

This CDR3 is CAISERSFGELFF. The CDR3 nucleotides read TGTGCCATCAGTGAGCGTAGCTTCGGGGAGCTGTTTTTT. The gene calls are TRBV10-3 and TRBJ2-2; D gene uncertain. Trimming stripped 2 bases from V and 7 bases from J, with 8 bases between. This CDR3 comprises 13 residues. Germline lookup yields CDR1 ENHRY and CDR2 SYGVKD.

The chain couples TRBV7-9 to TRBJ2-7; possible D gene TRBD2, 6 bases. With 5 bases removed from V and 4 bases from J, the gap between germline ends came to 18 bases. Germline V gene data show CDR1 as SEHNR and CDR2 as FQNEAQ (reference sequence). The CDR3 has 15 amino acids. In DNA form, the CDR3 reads TGTGCCAGCAGCACCTTGGGACTTGAAATTTACGAGCAGTACTTC. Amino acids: CASSTLGLEIYEQYF.

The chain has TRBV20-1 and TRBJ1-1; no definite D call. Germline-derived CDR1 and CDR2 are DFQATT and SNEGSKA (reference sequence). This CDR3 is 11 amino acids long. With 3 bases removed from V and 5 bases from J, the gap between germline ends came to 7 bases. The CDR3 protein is CSASAETEAFF. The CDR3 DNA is TGCAGTGCTAGCGCTGAGACTGAAGCTTTCTTT.

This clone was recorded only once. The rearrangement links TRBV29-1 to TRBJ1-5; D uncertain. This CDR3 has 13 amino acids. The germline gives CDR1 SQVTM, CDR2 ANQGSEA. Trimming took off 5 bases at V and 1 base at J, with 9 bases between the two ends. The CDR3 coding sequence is TGCAGCGTTCGTGGGGAGAGCAATCAGCCCCAGCATTTT. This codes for CSVRGESNQPQHF.

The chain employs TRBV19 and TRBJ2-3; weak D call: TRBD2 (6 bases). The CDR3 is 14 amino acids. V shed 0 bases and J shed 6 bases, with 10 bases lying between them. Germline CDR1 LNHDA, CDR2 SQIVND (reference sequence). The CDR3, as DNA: TGTGCCAGTAGTATAGACGGGAGAAGCGATACGCAGTATTTT. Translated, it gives CASSIDGRSDTQYF.